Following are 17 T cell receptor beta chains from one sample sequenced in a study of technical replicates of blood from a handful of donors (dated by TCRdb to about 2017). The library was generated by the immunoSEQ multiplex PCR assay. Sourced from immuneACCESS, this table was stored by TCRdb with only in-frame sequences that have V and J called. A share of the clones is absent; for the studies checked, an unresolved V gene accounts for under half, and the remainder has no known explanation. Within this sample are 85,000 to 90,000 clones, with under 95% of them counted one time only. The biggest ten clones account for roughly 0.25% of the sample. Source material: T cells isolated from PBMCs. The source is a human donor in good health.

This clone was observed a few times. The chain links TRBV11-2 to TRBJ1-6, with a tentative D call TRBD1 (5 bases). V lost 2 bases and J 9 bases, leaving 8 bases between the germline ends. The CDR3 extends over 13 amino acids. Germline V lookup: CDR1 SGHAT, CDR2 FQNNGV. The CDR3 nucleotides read TGTGCCAGCAGCTTAATCAGGGTTTCACCCCTCCACTTT. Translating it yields CASSLIRVSPLHF.

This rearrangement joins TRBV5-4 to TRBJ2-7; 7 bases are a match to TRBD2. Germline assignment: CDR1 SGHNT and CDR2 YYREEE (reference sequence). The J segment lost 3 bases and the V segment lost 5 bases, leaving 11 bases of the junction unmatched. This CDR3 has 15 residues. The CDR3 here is CASSPAGEGLYEQYF. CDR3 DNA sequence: TGTGCCAGCAGTCCCGCGGGAGAAGGGCTCTACGAGCAGTACTTC.

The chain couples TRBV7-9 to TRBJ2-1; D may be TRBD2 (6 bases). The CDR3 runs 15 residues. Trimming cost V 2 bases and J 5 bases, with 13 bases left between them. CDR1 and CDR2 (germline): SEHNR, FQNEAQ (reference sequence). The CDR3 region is CASSLPRTGDNEQFF. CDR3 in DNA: TGTGCCAGCAGCTTACCCCGGACGGGGGACAATGAGCAGTTCTTC.

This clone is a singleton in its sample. The CDR3 loop is CASGLVRWPQHF. CDR3 bases: TGTGCTAGTGGTTTGGTACGGTGGCCCCAGCATTTT. The chain joins TRBV12-5 to TRBJ1-5; D not certain. Germline assignment: CDR1 LGHNT and CDR2 FRNRAP. Deletions cut 0 bases from V and 9 bases from J, with 6 bases between. CDR3 length: 12 amino acids.

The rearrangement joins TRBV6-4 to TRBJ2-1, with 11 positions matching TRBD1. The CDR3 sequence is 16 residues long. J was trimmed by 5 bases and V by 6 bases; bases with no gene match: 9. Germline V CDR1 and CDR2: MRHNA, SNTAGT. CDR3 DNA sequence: TGTGCCAGCAGCCCTCTTGGACAGGGGGCTCACAATGAGCAGTTCTTC. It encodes CASSPLGQGAHNEQFF.

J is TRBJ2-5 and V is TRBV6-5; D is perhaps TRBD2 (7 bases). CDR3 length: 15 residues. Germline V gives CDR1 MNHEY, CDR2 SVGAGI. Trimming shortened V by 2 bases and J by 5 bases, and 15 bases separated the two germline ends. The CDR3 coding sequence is TGTGCCAGCAGTTACGCGGGGGCCCAGAGGGAGACCCAGTACTTC. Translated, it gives CASSYAGAQRETQYF.

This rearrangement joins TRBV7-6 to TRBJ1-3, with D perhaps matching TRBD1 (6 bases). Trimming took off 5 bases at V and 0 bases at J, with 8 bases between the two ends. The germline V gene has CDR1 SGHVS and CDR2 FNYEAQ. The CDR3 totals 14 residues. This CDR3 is CASSQGISGNTIYF. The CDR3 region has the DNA TGTGCCAGCAGCCAGGGGATCTCTGGAAACACCATATATTTT.

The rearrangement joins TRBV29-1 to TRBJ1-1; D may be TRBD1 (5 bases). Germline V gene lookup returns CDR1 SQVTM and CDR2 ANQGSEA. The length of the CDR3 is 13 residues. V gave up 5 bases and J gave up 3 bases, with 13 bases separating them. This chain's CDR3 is CSVREGRDTEAFF. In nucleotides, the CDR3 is TGCAGCGTTCGGGAGGGGAGAGACACTGAAGCTTTCTTT.

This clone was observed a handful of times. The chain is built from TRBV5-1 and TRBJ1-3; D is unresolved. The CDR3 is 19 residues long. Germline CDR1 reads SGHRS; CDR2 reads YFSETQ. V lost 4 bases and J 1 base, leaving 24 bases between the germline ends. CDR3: CASSPSALRALSSGNTIYF. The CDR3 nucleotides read TGCGCCAGCAGCCCCAGCGCTTTGCGTGCCCTTTCTTCTGGAAACACCATATATTTT.

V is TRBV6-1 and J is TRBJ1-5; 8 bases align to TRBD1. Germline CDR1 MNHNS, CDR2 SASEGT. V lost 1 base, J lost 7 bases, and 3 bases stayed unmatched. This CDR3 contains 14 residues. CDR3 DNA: TGTGCCAGCAGTGAAGTGGACAGGGCCCAGCCCCAGCATTTT. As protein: CASSEVDRAQPQHF.

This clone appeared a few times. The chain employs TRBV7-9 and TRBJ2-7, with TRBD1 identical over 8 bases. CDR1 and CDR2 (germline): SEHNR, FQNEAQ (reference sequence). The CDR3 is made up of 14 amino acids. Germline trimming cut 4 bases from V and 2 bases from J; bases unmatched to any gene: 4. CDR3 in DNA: TGTGCCAGCAGCTCAACAGGGGGAACCTACGAGCAGTACTTC. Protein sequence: CASSSTGGTYEQYF.

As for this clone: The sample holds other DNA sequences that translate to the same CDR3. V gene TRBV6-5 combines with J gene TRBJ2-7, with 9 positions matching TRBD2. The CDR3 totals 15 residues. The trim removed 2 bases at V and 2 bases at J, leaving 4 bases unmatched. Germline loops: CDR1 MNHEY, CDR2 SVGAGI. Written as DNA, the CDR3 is TGTGCCAGCAGTTACAGTGCGGGAGGGCCCTACGAGCAGTACTTC. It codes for CASSYSAGGPYEQYF.

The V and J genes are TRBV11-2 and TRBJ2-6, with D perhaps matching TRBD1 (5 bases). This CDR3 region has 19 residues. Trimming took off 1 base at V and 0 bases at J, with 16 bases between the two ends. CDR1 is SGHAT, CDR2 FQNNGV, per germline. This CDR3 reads CASSLGGVGRGSGANVLTF. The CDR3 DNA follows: TGTGCCAGCAGCTTAGGTGGGGTCGGTAGGGGCTCTGGGGCCAACGTCCTGACTTTC.

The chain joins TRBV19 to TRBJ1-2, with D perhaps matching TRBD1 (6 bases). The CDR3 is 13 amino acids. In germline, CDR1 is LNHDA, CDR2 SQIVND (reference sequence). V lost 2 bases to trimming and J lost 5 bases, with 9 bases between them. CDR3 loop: CASSINRDYGYTF. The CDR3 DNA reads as TGTGCCAGTAGTATAAACAGGGATTATGGCTACACCTTC.

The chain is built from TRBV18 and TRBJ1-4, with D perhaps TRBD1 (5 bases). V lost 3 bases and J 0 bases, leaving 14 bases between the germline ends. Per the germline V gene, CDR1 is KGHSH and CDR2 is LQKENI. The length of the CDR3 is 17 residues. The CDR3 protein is CASSPPQGLTTNEKLFF. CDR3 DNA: TGTGCCAGCTCACCCCCGCAGGGCCTAACAACTAATGAAAAACTGTTTTTT.

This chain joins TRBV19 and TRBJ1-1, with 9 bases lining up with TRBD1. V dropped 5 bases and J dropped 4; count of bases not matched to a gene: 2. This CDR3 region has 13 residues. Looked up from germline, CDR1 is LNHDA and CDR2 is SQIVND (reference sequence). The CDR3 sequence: CASSLTGGTEAFF. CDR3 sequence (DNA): TGTGCCAGTAGTTTGACAGGGGGCACTGAAGCTTTCTTT.

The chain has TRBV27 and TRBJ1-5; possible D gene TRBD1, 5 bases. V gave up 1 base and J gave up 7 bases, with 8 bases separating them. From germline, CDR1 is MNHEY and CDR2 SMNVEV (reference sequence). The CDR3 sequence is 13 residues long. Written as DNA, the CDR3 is TGTGCCAGCAGTTTATGGGGGGGGCAGCCCCAGCATTTT. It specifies CASSLWGGQPQHF.